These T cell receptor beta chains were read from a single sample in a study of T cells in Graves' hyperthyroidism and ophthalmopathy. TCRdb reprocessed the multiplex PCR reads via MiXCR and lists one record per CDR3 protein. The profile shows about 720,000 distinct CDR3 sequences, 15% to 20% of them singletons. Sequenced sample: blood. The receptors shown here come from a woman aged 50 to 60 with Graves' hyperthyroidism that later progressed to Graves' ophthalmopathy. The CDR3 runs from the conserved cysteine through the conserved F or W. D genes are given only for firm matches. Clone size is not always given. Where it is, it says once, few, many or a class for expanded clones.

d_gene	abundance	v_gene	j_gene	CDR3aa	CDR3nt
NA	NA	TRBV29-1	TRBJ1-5	CSVQSTNQPQHF	TGCAGCGTTCAATCTACCAATCAGCCCCAGCATTTT
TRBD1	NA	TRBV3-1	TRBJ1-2	CASSQAPGQPSGYTF	TGTGCCAGCAGCCAAGCCCCGGGACAGCCATCTGGCTACACCTTC
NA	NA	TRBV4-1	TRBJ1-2	CASSQDHVRGYTF	TGCGCCAGCAGCCAAGATCATGTCCGCGGCTACACCTTC
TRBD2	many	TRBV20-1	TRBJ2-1	CSARDGRLAGVNEQFF	TGCAGTGCTAGAGATGGACGGCTAGCGGGGGTCAATGAGCAGTTCTTC
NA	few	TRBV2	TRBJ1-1	CASSAAGGRGTEAFF	TGTGCCAGCAGTGCGGCCGGGGGAAGAGGCACTGAAGCTTTCTTT
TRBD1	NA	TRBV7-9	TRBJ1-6	CASSLAQGDISPLHF	TGTGCCAGCAGCTTAGCACAGGGGGATATTTCACCCCTCCACTTT
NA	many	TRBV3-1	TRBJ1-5	CASSQWGDSNQPQHF	TGTGCCAGCAGCCAATGGGGGGATAGCAATCAGCCCCAGCATTTT
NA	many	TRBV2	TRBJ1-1	CASSAFIGVNGEAFF	TGTGCCAGCAGTGCTTTTATCGGGGTTAACGGCGAAGCTTTCTTT
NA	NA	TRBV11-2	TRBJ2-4	CASSRNTGGAKNIQYF	TGTGCCAGCAGCAGAAACACAGGCGGAGCCAAAAACATTCAGTACTTC
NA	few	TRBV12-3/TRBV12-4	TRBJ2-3	CASSLGVALSTDTQYF	TGTGCCAGCAGTTTAGGTGTGGCCCTTAGCACAGATACGCAGTATTTT
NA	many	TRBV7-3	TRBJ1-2	CASSPPSRRPGGPNYGYTF	TGTGCCAGCAGCCCCCCGTCCAGGCGCCCGGGCGGGCCGAACTATGGCTACACCTTC
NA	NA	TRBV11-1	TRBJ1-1	CASSLGAFTFMNTEAFF	TGTGCCAGCAGCTTGGGAGCCTTCACGTTCATGAACACTGAAGCTTTCTTT
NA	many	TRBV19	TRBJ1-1	CASSPWDGLNTEAFF	TGTGCCAGTAGTCCTTGGGACGGCTTGAACACTGAAGCTTTCTTT
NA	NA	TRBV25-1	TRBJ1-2	CASSEEQAIYGYTF	TGTGCCAGCAGTGAAGAACAGGCTATTTATGGCTACACCTTC
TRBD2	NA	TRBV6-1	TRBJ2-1	CASSERGGGAFDEQFF	TGTGCCAGCAGTGAAAGGGGCGGGGGGGCCTTCGATGAGCAGTTCTTC
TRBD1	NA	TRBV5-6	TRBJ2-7	CASSPDRGEVYYEQYF	TGTGCCAGCAGCCCGGACAGGGGGGAGGTCTACTACGAGCAGTACTTC
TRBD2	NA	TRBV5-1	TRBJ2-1	CASSGNSGAPSGEQFF	TGCGCCAGCAGCGGGAATAGCGGGGCCCCCTCTGGCGAGCAGTTCTTC
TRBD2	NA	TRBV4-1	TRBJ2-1	CASSQEGLAGTSYNEQFF	TGTGCCAGCAGCCAAGAGGGACTAGCGGGGACATCCTACAATGAGCAGTTCTTC